The 7 T cell receptor beta chains in this list originate from one sample, sequenced in a study of cytomegalovirus exposure and HLA in healthy donors. The PCR made use of 60 Vbeta and 13 Jbeta primers. Using immunoSEQ multiplex PCR, the repertoire was profiled, and TCRdb retains in-frame clones only, with some absent. The profile covers about 150,000 clones, with about 79% appearing a single time and 1.8% taken by the ten largest. Sequenced: PBMCs. Receptor source: a female donor in good health and CMV-seropositive.

The rearrangement uses TRBV9 and TRBJ1-2, with D unresolved. V was pared by 5 bases and J by 8 bases, with 13 bases between. This CDR3 contains 12 residues. Germline V lookup: CDR1 SGDLS, CDR2 YYNGEE. CDR3 DNA sequence: TGTGCCAGCAGACATTTGTTGAGGGGCTACACCTTC. It specifies CASRHLLRGYTF.

The chain employs TRBV11-2 and TRBJ2-7; D unclear. CDR3 length: 14 amino acids. Trimming cost V 1 base and J 7 bases, with 14 bases left between them. Germline CDR1 SGHAT, CDR2 FQNNGV. The CDR3 region is CASSLAGGVWEQYF. CDR3 nucleotide sequence: TGTGCCAGCAGCTTAGCGGGTGGAGTTTGGGAGCAGTACTTC.

The V call is TRBV6-5, the J call TRBJ1-1; D remains ambiguous. Between the trimmed V and J ends, which lost 4 bases and 11 bases, there was a span of 17 bases. The germline V gene encodes CDR1 MNHEY and CDR2 SVGAGI. This CDR3 contains 13 residues. This CDR3 reads CASSSEGLEVAFF. The CDR3 coding sequence is TGTGCCAGCAGTTCCGAAGGGCTGGAGGTGGCTTTCTTT.

The CDR3 nucleotides are TGTGCCAGCAACGACGGACAGGGGGTTGGGAAACTGTTTTTT. Its protein product is CASNDGQGVGKLFF. The V call is TRBV9, the J call TRBJ1-4; 10 nucleotides match TRBD1. This CDR3 is 14 amino acids long. Germline V lookup: CDR1 SGDLS, CDR2 YYNGEE. The trim removed 6 bases at V and 11 bases at J, leaving 10 bases unmatched. Full variable domain (rest looked up from reference TRBV9 and TRBJ1-4): DSGVTQTPKHLITATGQRVTLRCSPRSGDLSVYWYQQSLDQGLQFLIQYYNGEERAKGNILERFSAQQFPDLHSELNLSSLELGDSALYFCASNDGQGVGKLFFGSGTQLSVL.

The chain has TRBV27 and TRBJ1-5; TRBD1 aligns across 11 bases. The CDR3 covers 15 residues. CDR1 is MNHEY, CDR2 SMNVEV, per germline (reference sequence). The trim removed 4 bases at V and 2 bases at J, leaving 1 base unmatched. The CDR3 protein is CASSWTGGGNQPQHF. As DNA, the CDR3 is TGTGCCAGCAGTTGGACAGGGGGCGGCAATCAGCCCCAGCATTTT.

This clone was recorded only once. This sequence joins TRBV6-1 and TRBJ2-7; D ambiguous. Trimming pared 2 bases from V and 2 bases from J, leaving 4 bases between. In germline, CDR1 is MNHNS, CDR2 SASEGT. This CDR3 has 12 amino acids. CDR3 sequence: CASSELAYEQYF. CDR3 in DNA: TGTGCCAGCAGTGAACTAGCCTACGAGCAGTACTTC.

This chain connects TRBV2 to TRBJ2-5; D is undetermined. Germline loops: CDR1 SNHLY, CDR2 FYNNEI. This CDR3 is 15 amino acids long. The V and J ends lost 4 bases and 5 bases respectively, with 17 bases between them. For the CDR3, the DNA is TGTGCCAGCAGTGTGGCCAATTTTTTGCCTGAGACCCAGTACTTC. Protein product: CASSVANFLPETQYF.